This T cell receptor (beta chain) is drawn from a study of spatial heterogeneity in lung cancer. About the study: Each unique TCR and UMI combination was seen more than ten times on average in raw reads.

Every cDNA TCR molecule received its own unique molecular identifier. MiXCR, applied by TCRdb to the 5' RACE reads, yields one record per CDR3 protein. This table holds about 85,000 distinct CDR3 sequences, more than 15% found once. Germline-derived CDR1 and CDR2 are LGHDT and YNNKEL (reference sequence). J was trimmed by 5 bases and V by 1 base; bases with no gene match: 8. This CDR3 contains 16 residues. The sample's time point: sample taken at primary tumor resection. TCRs were sequenced from unsorted whole RNA of tumor, nontumor lung or PBMC. Untreated early-stage non-small cell lung cancer patients, 70 to 85 in total, were the donors. This clonotype was detected a few times.

The sequences come from PBMCs, collected at surgery. This chain links TRBV3-1 with TRBJ1-5, with 7 bases identical to TRBD1. This receptor was identified in a male donor with early-stage non-small cell lung cancer. The CDR3 nucleotides are TGTGCCAGCAGCCAAGGCCAGACAGGGCTATATCAGCCCCAGCATTTT. Translation: CASSQGQTGLYQPQHF.